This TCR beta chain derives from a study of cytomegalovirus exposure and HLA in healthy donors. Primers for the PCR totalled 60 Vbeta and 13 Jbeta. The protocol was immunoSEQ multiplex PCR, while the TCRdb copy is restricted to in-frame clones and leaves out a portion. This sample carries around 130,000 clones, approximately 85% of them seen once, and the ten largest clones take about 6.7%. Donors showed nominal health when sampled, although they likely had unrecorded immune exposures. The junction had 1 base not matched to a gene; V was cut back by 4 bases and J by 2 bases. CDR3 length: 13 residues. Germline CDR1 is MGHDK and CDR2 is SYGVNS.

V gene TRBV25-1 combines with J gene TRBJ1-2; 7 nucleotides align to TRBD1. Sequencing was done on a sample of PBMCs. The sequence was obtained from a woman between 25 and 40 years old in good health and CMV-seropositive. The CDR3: CASSAQGNYGYTF. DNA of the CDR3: TGTGCCAGCAGTGCACAGGGGAACTATGGCTACACCTTC.